This is a list of T cell receptor beta chains from one sample in a study of cytomegalovirus exposure and HLA in healthy donors. Only in-frame clones appear in the TCRdb table, and some are missing; sequencing was by immunoSEQ multiplex PCR. The sample yields around 100,000 clones, 84% seen once. The sample taken for sequencing was PBMCs. Receptors were obtained from a woman aged 18-30 years in good health and CMV-seronegative. Each CDR3 is given with its conserved first and last residue. Fields, in order: J gene, clone size, V gene, D gene, CDR3 DNA, CDR3 protein. D genes are given only for firm matches. Rows may omit the clone size; those that give it use once, few, many or a size class.

J: TRBJ2-7; size: .; V: TRBV4-3; D: .; DNA: TGCGCCAGCAGCCAAGCCGGGCCAGGGGGGTTTGACGAGCAGTACTTC; CDR3: CASSQAGPGGFDEQYF
J: TRBJ2-7; size: .; V: TRBV4-1; D: TRBD2; DNA: TGCGCCAGCAGCGTTACCGGGACTAGCGGGATTTATTACGAGCAGTACTTC; CDR3: CASSVTGTSGIYYEQYF
J: TRBJ2-2; size: .; V: TRBV25-1; D: TRBD2; DNA: TGTGCCAGCAGTTTCGCGGGAGGGAGGGCAGGGGAGCTGTTTTTT; CDR3: CASSFAGGRAGELFF
J: TRBJ1-5; size: .; V: TRBV27; D: .; DNA: TGTGCCAGCTCGACAGGCGTCAATCAGCCCCAGCATTTT; CDR3: CASSTGVNQPQHF
J: TRBJ2-1; size: .; V: TRBV29-1; D: TRBD2; DNA: TGCAGCGCCCCTTCCGGGGGGGCCTCCTACAATGAGCAGTTCTTC; CDR3: CSAPSGGASYNEQFF
J: TRBJ2-5; size: .; V: TRBV6-5; D: TRBD1; DNA: TGTGCCAGCAGTCCCGGGACAGACCAAGAGACCCAGTACTTC; CDR3: CASSPGTDQETQYF
J: TRBJ1-1; size: .; V: TRBV28; D: .; DNA: TGTGCCAGCAATCCCCCAGGGAACACTGAAGCTTTCTTT; CDR3: CASNPPGNTEAFF
J: TRBJ1-1; size: .; V: TRBV19; D: .; DNA: TGTGCCAGTAGTATCTCAGGGTTCGGAACTGAAGCTTTCTTT; CDR3: CASSISGFGTEAFF
J: TRBJ2-5; size: .; V: TRBV5-6; D: TRBD2; DNA: TGTGCCAGCAGCTTGGTAGGCGGGAGGGCCGGTTTGGAGACCCAGTACTTC; CDR3: CASSLVGGRAGLETQYF
J: TRBJ2-1; size: .; V: TRBV4-3; D: TRBD2; DNA: TGCGCCAGCAGCCAAGAAGCGGGAGTTGTCAATGAGCAGTTCTTC; CDR3: CASSQEAGVVNEQFF
J: TRBJ2-2; size: .; V: TRBV27; D: .; DNA: TGTGCCAGCAGTTTTGGGGGCCGCGGGGAGCTGTTTTTT; CDR3: CASSFGGRGELFF
J: TRBJ1-5; size: .; V: TRBV30; D: .; DNA: TGTGCCTGGAGTGTACGGGAGGGTCAGCCCCAGCATTTT; CDR3: CAWSVREGQPQHF
J: TRBJ2-3; size: .; V: TRBV4-1; D: TRBD2; DNA: TGCGCCAGCAGCCCGGGGACTAGCGGCACAGATACGCAGTATTTT; CDR3: CASSPGTSGTDTQYF
J: TRBJ1-2; size: .; V: TRBV28; D: TRBD1; DNA: TGTGCCAGCACAAAGCCGGGACAGGGGCGGGACTATGGCTACACCTTC; CDR3: CASTKPGQGRDYGYTF
J: TRBJ1-3; size: few; V: TRBV5-1; D: .; DNA: TGCGCCAGCAGCAGCTTCTCTGGAAACACCATATATTTT; CDR3: CASSSFSGNTIYF
J: TRBJ2-7; size: once; V: TRBV11-2; D: .; DNA: TGTGCCAGCAGCTTCAGGTCCTACGAGCAGTACTTC; CDR3: CASSFRSYEQYF
J: TRBJ1-1; size: .; V: TRBV7-9; D: .; DNA: TGTTCCACAAAAGACGGGGGTCGGACTGAAGCTTTCTTT; CDR3: CSTKDGGRTEAFF
J: TRBJ2-1; size: .; V: TRBV5-4; D: TRBD2; DNA: TGTGCCAGCAGCTTGGGAGGGAGGGAGTTCTTC; CDR3: CASSLGGREFF
J: TRBJ1-5; size: .; V: TRBV19; D: .; DNA: TGTGCCAGTAGTACCTCAACAGACTATAGCAATCAGCTCCAGCATTTT; CDR3: CASSTSTDYSNQLQHF
J: TRBJ2-7; size: .; V: TRBV29-1; D: .; DNA: TGCAGCGTTGAAGATGAGACAGGATACGAGCAGTACTTC; CDR3: CSVEDETGYEQYF
J: TRBJ2-7; size: .; V: TRBV30; D: TRBD2; DNA: TGTGCCTGGAGTCCCCCCACTAGCGGGGGGCCTCATAACTTC; CDR3: CAWSPPTSGGPHNF
J: TRBJ1-5; size: .; V: TRBV6-5; D: TRBD1; DNA: TGTGCCAGCAGTCAGGGACAGGGAAGTCAGCCCCAGCATTTT; CDR3: CASSQGQGSQPQHF
J: TRBJ2-3; size: few; V: TRBV15; D: TRBD2; DNA: TGTGCCACCAGCAGTGGACTAGGAAGAACAGATACGCAGTATTTT; CDR3: CATSSGLGRTDTQYF
J: TRBJ2-5; size: .; V: TRBV9; D: TRBD1; DNA: TGTGCCAGCAGCGTCACCCCCGGGACAGGGCCCCGAGAGACCCAGTACTTC; CDR3: CASSVTPGTGPRETQYF
J: TRBJ2-2; size: .; V: TRBV7-9; D: .; DNA: TGTGCCAGCAGCTTGCCAACCTACGATCCCGGGGAGCTGTTTTTT; CDR3: CASSLPTYDPGELFF
J: TRBJ2-2; size: .; V: TRBV11-3; D: .; DNA: TGTGCCAGCAGCTTATTCTCCCCCGGGGAGCTGTTTTTT; CDR3: CASSLFSPGELFF
J: TRBJ2-1; size: .; V: TRBV4-2; D: TRBD2; DNA: TGTGCCAGCAGCCAAGTTAGGGGACTAGCGGGAGAAGCAGGGTACAATGAGCAGTTCTTC; CDR3: CASSQVRGLAGEAGYNEQFF
J: TRBJ2-7; size: .; V: TRBV10-3; D: .; DNA: TGTGCCATCAGTGAAAGACAGGAGAACTCCTACGAGCAGTACTTC; CDR3: CAISERQENSYEQYF
J: TRBJ1-1; size: .; V: TRBV28; D: .; DNA: TGTGCCAGCAGTTTCGTAGGGGGCACTGAAGCTTTCTTT; CDR3: CASSFVGGTEAFF
J: TRBJ2-7; size: .; V: TRBV7-2; D: .; DNA: TGTGCCAGCAGCTTAGGGGGTCTCGCGGGGGCACCCTACGAGCAGTACTTC; CDR3: CASSLGGLAGAPYEQYF
J: TRBJ2-5; size: .; V: TRBV7-2; D: TRBD2; DNA: TGTGCCAGCAGCTTAACTCGGGGGGGAGAGACCCAGTACTTC; CDR3: CASSLTRGGETQYF
J: TRBJ2-5; size: .; V: TRBV23-1; D: TRBD1; DNA: TGCGCCAGCAGCCCGAGGGACAGGGGGTACCAAGAGACCCAGTACTTC; CDR3: CASSPRDRGYQETQYF
J: TRBJ2-7; size: .; V: TRBV6-1; D: TRBD1; DNA: TGTGCCAGCAGTGAGGGATGGACAGGGGGGTACGAGCAGTACTTC; CDR3: CASSEGWTGGYEQYF
J: TRBJ2-5; size: .; V: TRBV5-1; D: TRBD1; DNA: TGCGCCAGCAGGTCTTCCCCGGACAGGTATACGGAGCAGTACTTC; CDR3: CASRSSPDRYTEQYF
J: TRBJ2-1; size: .; V: TRBV5-4; D: TRBD2; DNA: TGTGCCAGCAGCTTGGGTGGACTAGCTAGGAGCAATGAGCAGTTCTTC; CDR3: CASSLGGLARSNEQFF
J: TRBJ1-1; size: .; V: TRBV18; D: TRBD1; DNA: TGTGCCAGCTCACCTGGGGACAGTTTGAACACTGAAGCTTTCTTT; CDR3: CASSPGDSLNTEAFF
J: TRBJ1-2; size: .; V: TRBV5-6; D: .; DNA: TGTGCCAGCATTGCAGGCCCGAACTATGGCTACACCTTC; CDR3: CASIAGPNYGYTF
J: TRBJ2-2; size: .; V: TRBV6-6; D: TRBD1; DNA: TGTGCCAGCAGCGCCGGGACAGCCGCGAACACCGGGGAGCTGTTTTTT; CDR3: CASSAGTAANTGELFF
J: TRBJ2-1; size: .; V: TRBV4-3; D: .; DNA: TGCGCCAGCAGCCAGGGGAGCGGAGGGGCGCAGTTCTTC; CDR3: CASSQGSGGAQFF
J: TRBJ1-1; size: .; V: TRBV15; D: .; DNA: TGTGCCACCAGGTCTTTTGGAGTGAACACTGAAGCTTTCTTT; CDR3: CATRSFGVNTEAFF
J: TRBJ2-5; size: .; V: TRBV7-3; D: TRBD2; DNA: TGTGCCAGCAGCCCTACCTCGATCCCCGGGACTAGCGGGAAAGAGACCCAGTACTTC; CDR3: CASSPTSIPGTSGKETQYF
J: TRBJ2-1; size: .; V: TRBV28; D: TRBD2; DNA: TGTGCCAGCAGTTCGCCGACTAGCGGGGGATACAATGAGCAGTTCTTC; CDR3: CASSSPTSGGYNEQFF
J: TRBJ2-3; size: .; V: TRBV5-1; D: TRBD2; DNA: TGCGCCAGCAGCTTTTTAGCGGGGGAAACAGATACGCAGTATTTT; CDR3: CASSFLAGETDTQYF
J: TRBJ2-7; size: .; V: TRBV5-8; D: .; DNA: TGTGCCAGCAGCATACAGGGCAACGAGCAGTACTTC; CDR3: CASSIQGNEQYF
J: TRBJ2-3; size: .; V: TRBV29-1; D: .; DNA: TGCAGCGTTCGACTAGCAGGGGTCTTTTGGCGGGGAGATACGCAGTATTTT; CDR3: CSVRLAGVFWRGDTQYF
J: TRBJ2-3; size: .; V: TRBV28; D: TRBD2; DNA: TGTGCCAGCACCTTACGGGAGCGGGAGTTAGATACGCAGTATTTT; CDR3: CASTLRERELDTQYF
J: TRBJ2-5; size: .; V: TRBV7-2; D: TRBD2; DNA: TGTGCCAGCAGCACTCCTAGCGGGGGGCGCGAGACCCAGTACTTC; CDR3: CASSTPSGGRETQYF
J: TRBJ2-5; size: .; V: TRBV5-1; D: TRBD1; DNA: TGCGCCAGCAGCTACCTGACAGGGTCCCTCCAAGAGACCCAGTACTTC; CDR3: CASSYLTGSLQETQYF
J: TRBJ2-1; size: .; V: TRBV6-4; D: .; DNA: TGTGCCAGCAGCGATGGGCCCTTGGGTAGCAATGAGCAGTTCTTC; CDR3: CASSDGPLGSNEQFF
J: TRBJ2-5; size: .; V: TRBV6-1; D: .; DNA: TGTGCCAGCAGTTGGCCGGGTAGTCAAGAGACCCAGTACTTC; CDR3: CASSWPGSQETQYF
J: TRBJ2-1; size: once; V: TRBV9; D: .; DNA: TGTGCCAGCAGCGCTCCGGGACTTAGCCTTTACAATGAGCAGTTCTTC; CDR3: CASSAPGLSLYNEQFF
J: TRBJ2-5; size: .; V: TRBV4-3; D: TRBD2; DNA: TGCGCCAGCAGCCAACTGACGGGACTAGTAGTTAAGGAGACCCAGTACTTC; CDR3: CASSQLTGLVVKETQYF
J: TRBJ2-7; size: .; V: TRBV5-1; D: .; DNA: TGCGCCAGCAGCCCCTGGGGACAATACGAGCAGTACTTC; CDR3: CASSPWGQYEQYF
J: TRBJ2-4; size: .; V: TRBV7-9; D: .; DNA: TGTGCCAGCAGCTTCAATCAAAGAGAAGACATTCAGTACTTC; CDR3: CASSFNQREDIQYF
J: TRBJ2-5; size: .; V: TRBV7-9; D: TRBD1; DNA: TGTGCCAGCAGCGGCCGGGACAGGAGCCAAGAGACCCAGTACTTC; CDR3: CASSGRDRSQETQYF
J: TRBJ1-6; size: .; V: TRBV28; D: .; DNA: TGTGCCAGCACCTCTGTTGATTCACCCCTCCACTTT; CDR3: CASTSVDSPLHF
J: TRBJ2-2; size: .; V: TRBV6-5; D: .; DNA: TGTGCCAGCAGTGAGGTCGGGGAGCTGTTTTTT; CDR3: CASSEVGELFF
J: TRBJ1-2; size: once; V: TRBV4-2; D: .; DNA: TGTGCCAGCAGCCACCTGGGAGCCACCGGAAAATACACCTTC; CDR3: CASSHLGATGKYTF
J: TRBJ2-7; size: few; V: TRBV4-3; D: TRBD1; DNA: TGCGCCAGCAGCCAATACACAGGGGGCGAAGTCGAGCAGTACTTC; CDR3: CASSQYTGGEVEQYF